Each of the 14 T cell receptor beta chains below was sequenced from the same sample in a study of cytomegalovirus exposure and HLA in healthy donors. Primers: 60 Vbeta forward and 13 Jbeta reverse. Generated by immunoSEQ multiplex PCR, the TCRdb table keeps only in-frame clones and is missing some. This sample's clone table lists about 64,000 clones. The sequencing input was PBMCs. The receptor source for this set is a woman aged 18-29 years in good health and CMV-seronegative.

The rearrangement uses TRBV19 and TRBJ1-2; unclear D gene. The CDR3 length is 15 residues. Between the trimmed V and J ends, which lost 6 bases and 0 bases, there was a span of 14 bases. Germline V CDR1 and CDR2: LNHDA, SQIVND (reference sequence). CDR3 bases: TGTGCCAGTAGGGTTGCGTCGTTAGCTAACTATGGCTACACCTTC. Protein: CASRVASLANYGYTF.

The CDR3: CASSLAGISNQPQHF. The CDR3 DNA sequence: TGTGCCAGCAGTTTAGCAGGGATCAGCAATCAGCCCCAGCATTTT. The gene calls are TRBV27 and TRBJ1-5, with D possibly matching TRBD1 (5 bases). CDR3 length equals 15 residues. Trimming removed 2 bases at V and 1 base at J, with 9 bases between. The germline CDR1 and CDR2 sequences are MNHEY and SMNVEV (reference sequence).

The rearrangement links TRBV25-1 to TRBJ2-6, with D unresolved. This CDR3 has 17 amino acids. The germline V gene has CDR1 MGHDK and CDR2 SYGVNS. V shed 3 bases and J shed 1 base, with 13 bases lying between them. The CDR3 DNA follows: TGTGCCAGCAGTGAGGCCAGGCAGTCATCTGGGGCCAACGTCCTGACTTTC. Residues: CASSEARQSSGANVLTF.

The chain has TRBV7-9 and TRBJ2-7; 7 nucleotides match TRBD1. Germline CDR1 SEHNR, CDR2 FQNEAQ (reference sequence). The trim removed 5 bases at V and 4 bases at J, leaving 5 bases unmatched. The CDR3 has 13 residues. Here the CDR3 reads CASSGGQPYEQYF. Written as DNA, the CDR3 is TGTGCCAGCAGCGGGGGACAGCCATACGAGCAGTACTTC.

The chain has TRBV6-1 and TRBJ2-6; a weak D match, TRBD1 (5 bases). CDR1 and CDR2 (germline): MNHNS, SASEGT. The germline V and J ends were trimmed by 7 bases and 3 bases, with 13 bases remaining between them. This CDR3 spans 15 amino acids. CDR3 coding DNA: TGTGCCAGCAAAGGGCAGGGTGGTGGGGCCAACGTCCTGACTTTC. It is translated as CASKGQGGGANVLTF.

The J gene is TRBJ1-2, the V gene TRBV5-1, with TRBD1 identical over 10 bases. V gave up 1 base and J gave up 10 bases; unmatched junction bases: 13. The germline gives CDR1 SGHRS, CDR2 YFSETQ. This CDR3 has 16 residues. The CDR3 here is CASSLTSGTGDRNYTF. The CDR3, as DNA: TGCGCCAGCAGCTTGACCTCCGGGACAGGGGATAGGAACTACACCTTC.

The V call is TRBV29-1, the J call TRBJ2-7; 9 bases line up with TRBD2. V gave up 7 bases and J gave up 10 bases; unmatched junction bases: 14. The germline gives CDR1 SQVTM, CDR2 ANQGSEA. The length of the CDR3 is 13 residues. Here the CDR3 DNA reads TGCAGCGCCGGGCCAGGGGTAGCGGGGGTTCAGTACTTC. Its protein is CSAGPGVAGVQYF.

The V gene is TRBV6-6, the J gene TRBJ1-2; 9 nucleotides agree with TRBD1. After removal of 6 bases from V and 2 bases from J, the junction contained 4 bases not matched to a gene. Germline V gene lookup returns CDR1 MNHNY and CDR2 SVGAGI (reference sequence). The CDR3 has 14 residues. The CDR3 DNA is TGTGCCAGCAGGTGGGACAGGGCGAACTATGGCTACACCTTC. The encoded protein is CASRWDRANYGYTF.

This rearrangement joins TRBV7-2 to TRBJ2-3; the D gene is possibly TRBD2 (5 bases). V was cut by 5 bases and J by 4 bases, with 13 bases left in between. This CDR3 contains 14 residues. Germline CDR1 and CDR2: SGHTA and FQGNSA. Here the CDR3 reads CASSLEGAADTQYF. Written as DNA, the CDR3 is TGTGCCAGCAGCCTAGAAGGAGCGGCAGATACGCAGTATTTT.

The chain joins TRBV11-3 to TRBJ1-1; D is ambiguous. Germline-derived CDR1 and CDR2 are SGHNT and YENEEA. This CDR3 is 13 amino acids long. Trimming removed 4 bases at V and 7 bases at J, with 13 bases between. The CDR3 protein is CASSWAEQLEAFF. In nucleotides, the CDR3 is TGTGCCAGCAGCTGGGCTGAACAGCTTGAAGCTTTCTTT. Full variable domain (remainder filled in from reference TRBV11-3 and TRBJ1-1): EAGVVQSPRYKIIEKKQPVAFWCNPISGHNTLYWYLQNLGQGPELLIRYENEEAVDDSQLPKDRFSAERLKGVDSTLKIQPAELGDSAVYLCASSWAEQLEAFFGQGTRLTVV.

V is TRBV5-6 and J is TRBJ2-7, with D tentatively TRBD1 (6 bases). Germline V gives CDR1 SGHDT, CDR2 YYEEEE. CDR3 length: 15 amino acids. V lost 1 base and J lost 2, with 13 bases in between. The CDR3 nucleotides are TGTGCCAGCAGCTTGCAGGGGCTAGCAGCCTACGAGCAGTACTTC. It yields the protein CASSLQGLAAYEQYF.

The chain carries TRBV6-1 and TRBJ2-1; TRBD2 matches 9 bases. The V segment lost 7 bases and the J segment 4 bases; nucleotides outside the gene matches: 5. Germline CDR1 and CDR2: MNHNS and SASEGT. This CDR3 contains 14 residues. CDR3 in amino acids: CASIWSGGYNEQFF. The CDR3 DNA reads as TGTGCCAGCATTTGGAGCGGGGGGTACAATGAGCAGTTCTTC.

About this clone itself: The junction shows a germline mismatch at one end, possibly a read error. The chain couples TRBV18 to TRBJ2-5; D possibly corresponds to TRBD2 (5 bases). Looked up from germline, CDR1 is KGHSH and CDR2 is LQKENI. This CDR3 has 12 amino acids. CDR3 nucleotides: TGTGCCAGCCGCCCCGCCGGGGAGAACCAGTACTTC. Encoded protein: CASRPAGENQYF.

The chain carries TRBV7-9 and TRBJ1-1; D is uncertain. Looked up from germline, CDR1 is SEHNR and CDR2 is FQNEAQ (reference sequence). V lost 1 base and J lost 1, with 10 bases in between. The CDR3 consists of 15 residues. The CDR3: CASSLGGGRNTEAFF. In nucleotides, the CDR3 is TGTGCCAGCAGCTTAGGCGGCGGCCGGAACACTGAAGCTTTCTTT.